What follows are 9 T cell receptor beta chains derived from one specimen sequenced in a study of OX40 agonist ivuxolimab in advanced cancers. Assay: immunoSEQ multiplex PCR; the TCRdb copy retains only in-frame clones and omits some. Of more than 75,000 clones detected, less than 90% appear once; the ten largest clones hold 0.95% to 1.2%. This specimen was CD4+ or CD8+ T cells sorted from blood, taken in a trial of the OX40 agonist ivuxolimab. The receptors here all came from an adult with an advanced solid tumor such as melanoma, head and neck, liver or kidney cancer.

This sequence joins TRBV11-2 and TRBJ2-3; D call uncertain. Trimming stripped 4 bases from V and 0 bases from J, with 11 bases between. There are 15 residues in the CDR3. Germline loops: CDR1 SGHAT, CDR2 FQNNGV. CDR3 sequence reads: CASSSPGPSTDTQYF. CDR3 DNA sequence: TGTGCCAGCAGCTCCCCTGGGCCTAGCACAGATACGCAGTATTTT.

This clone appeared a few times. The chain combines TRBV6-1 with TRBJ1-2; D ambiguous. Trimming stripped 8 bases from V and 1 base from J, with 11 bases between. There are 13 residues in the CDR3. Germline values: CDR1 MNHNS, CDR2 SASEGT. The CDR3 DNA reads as TGTGCCAGCGCAGTCCAGGATAACTATGGCTACACCTTC. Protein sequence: CASAVQDNYGYTF.

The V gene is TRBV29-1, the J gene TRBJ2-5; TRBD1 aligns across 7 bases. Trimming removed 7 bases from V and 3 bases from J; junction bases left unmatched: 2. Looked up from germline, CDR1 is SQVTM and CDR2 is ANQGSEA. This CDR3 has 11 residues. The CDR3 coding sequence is TGCAGCGGAGACAGGGAAGAGACCCAGTACTTC. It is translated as CSGDREETQYF.

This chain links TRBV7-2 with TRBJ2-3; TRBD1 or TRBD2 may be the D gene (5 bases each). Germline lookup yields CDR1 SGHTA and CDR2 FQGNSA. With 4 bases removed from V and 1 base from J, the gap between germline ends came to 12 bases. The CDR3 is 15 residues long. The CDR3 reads CASSSKGRRTDTQYF. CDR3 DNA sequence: TGTGCCAGCAGCTCCAAGGGACGCCGCACAGATACGCAGTATTTT.

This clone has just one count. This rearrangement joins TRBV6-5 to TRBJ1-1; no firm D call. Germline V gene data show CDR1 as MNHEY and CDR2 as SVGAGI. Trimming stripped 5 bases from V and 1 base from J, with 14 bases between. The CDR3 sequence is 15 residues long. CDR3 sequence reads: CASSAPPDGNTEAFF. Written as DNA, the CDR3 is TGTGCCAGCAGTGCGCCCCCGGACGGGAACACTGAAGCTTTCTTT.

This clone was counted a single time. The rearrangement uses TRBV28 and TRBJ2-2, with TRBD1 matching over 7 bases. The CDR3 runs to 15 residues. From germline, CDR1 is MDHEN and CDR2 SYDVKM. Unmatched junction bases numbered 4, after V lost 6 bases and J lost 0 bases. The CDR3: CASSPGTANTGELFF. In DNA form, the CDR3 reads TGTGCCAGCAGCCCTGGGACAGCGAACACCGGGGAGCTGTTTTTT.

CDR3 sequence reads: CSVRTVVGDGYTF. The CDR3 DNA reads TGCAGCGTTCGTACTGTGGTTGGAGATGGCTACACCTTC. The chain links TRBV29-1 to TRBJ1-2; D not resolved. Trimming shortened V by 5 bases and J by 6 bases, and 16 bases separated the two germline ends. From germline, CDR1 is SQVTM and CDR2 ANQGSEA. The CDR3 length is 13 residues.

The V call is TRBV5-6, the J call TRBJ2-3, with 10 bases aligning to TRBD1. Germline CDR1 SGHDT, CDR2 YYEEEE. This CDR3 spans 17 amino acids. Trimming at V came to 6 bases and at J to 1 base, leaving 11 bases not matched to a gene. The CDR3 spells CASTPEKDRGGTDTQYF. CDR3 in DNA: TGTGCCAGCACCCCTGAGAAGGACAGGGGGGGCACAGATACGCAGTATTTT.

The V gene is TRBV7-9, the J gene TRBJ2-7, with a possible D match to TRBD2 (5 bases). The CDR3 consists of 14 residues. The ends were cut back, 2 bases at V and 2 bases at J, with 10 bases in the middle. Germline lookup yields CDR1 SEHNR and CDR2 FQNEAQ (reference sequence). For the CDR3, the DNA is TGTGCCAGCAGCTTAACTACCGGGACCTACGAGCAGTACTTC. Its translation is CASSLTTGTYEQYF.